The TCR beta chain under discussion was sequenced for a study of T cell repertoires in cytomegalovirus infection. Looked up from germline, CDR1 is SGHTA and CDR2 is FQGNSA. CDR3 length equals 14 residues. Deletions cut 2 bases from V and 2 bases from J, with 10 bases between. This clonotype showed up many times. TCRdb ran MiXCR on the reads and lists one entry per CDR3 protein. In the table there are about 360,000 distinct CDR3 sequences, about a sixth of which are singletons. The chain joins TRBV7-2 to TRBJ2-7, with D uncertain. The sequence was obtained from a human donor in good health (CMV status not recorded). Some clones in this sample may be carry-over from other donors' samples. The sequencing input was PBMCs. In DNA form, the CDR3 reads TGTGCCAGCAGCTTAAACAGCCTAGCCTACGAGCAGTACTTC. This codes for CASSLNSLAYEQYF.